The sequence of this TCR beta chain was determined in a study of radiation and T cells in renal cell carcinoma. Across the whole study: Nephrectomy followed 15 Gy stereotactic body radiation by 4 weeks.

This CDR3 region has 15 residues. V shed 1 base and J shed 4 bases, with 14 bases lying between them. The germline CDR1 and CDR2 sequences are SGHTS and YDEGEE. Using immunoSEQ multiplex PCR, the repertoire was profiled, and TCRdb retains in-frame clones only, with some absent. The table records 150,000 or so clones, about 85% of them present only once. Sample time point: baseline pretreatment blood. The treatment denotes: 15 Gy SBRT to primary tumor, nephrectomy 4 weeks later. Serial blood draws occurred at baseline and 2 and 4 weeks post-SBRT. Clear cell pathology was present in this patient's renal cell carcinoma.

The origin of this receptor is a woman between 70 and 85 years old with renal cell carcinoma. V is TRBV5-8 and J is TRBJ1-2; D unclear. The sample here was blood, taken from a patient whose treatment included radiotherapy and nephrectomy. The CDR3 DNA sequence: TGTGCCAGCAGCTTGTGGCAGGTTATGGGCTATGGCTACACCTTC. This gives the protein CASSLWQVMGYGYTF.